These 20 T cell receptor beta chains share one sample of origin, sequenced in a study of shared clonotypes between healthy human individuals. Libraries were prepared by immunoSEQ multiplex PCR; TCRdb keeps only in-frame clonotypes and omits some of them. The top ten hold under 2% of the sample, which has approximately 1.9 million clones, over 85% seen once. CD45RO-negative, CCR7-selected cells formed the naive CD8 fraction, which excluded terminally differentiated effector memory CD45RA+ cells. Sequenced material: naive CD8+ T cells from PBMCs. These TCRs come from a man in his late teens or twenties in good health. Some clones in this sample may be carry-over from other donors' samples.

This clone was detected only once. This chain connects TRBV9 to TRBJ2-7; 9 bases agree with TRBD1. V trimming: 4 bases; J trimming: 3 bases; junction bases outside the gene matches: 2. Germline assignment: CDR1 SGDLS and CDR2 YYNGEE. CDR3 size: 13 residues. The CDR3 DNA reads TGTGCCAGCAGCCGGGACAGGGACTACGAGCAGTACTTC. Its translation: CASSRDRDYEQYF.

About this clone itself: Other DNA sequences in the same sample also yield this CDR3. This rearrangement joins TRBV28 to TRBJ2-7; 13 bases map to TRBD2. Per the germline V gene, CDR1 is MDHEN and CDR2 is SYDVKM. Trimming removed 4 bases from V and 5 bases from J; junction bases left unmatched: 2. This CDR3 contains 14 residues. The CDR3 DNA sequence: TGTGCCAGCAGTTCCGGACTAGCGGGGGACGAGCAGTACTTC. This encodes CASSSGLAGDEQYF.

Here the CDR3 reads CASSQDLIRETQYF. In DNA, the CDR3 is TGTGCCAGCAGCCAAGACCTAATACGGGAGACCCAGTACTTC. The V call is TRBV28, the J call TRBJ2-5; D remains ambiguous. The germline V gene encodes CDR1 MDHEN and CDR2 SYDVKM. This CDR3 has 14 residues. The V end was cut by 6 bases, the J end by 5 bases, with 16 bases between.

The chain joins TRBV29-1 to TRBJ2-7; the D gene could be TRBD1 or TRBD2 (5 bases each). CDR1 is SQVTM, CDR2 ANQGSEA, per germline. The V gene lost 2 bases and the J gene lost 4 bases, with 15 bases spanning the gap. The CDR3 has 14 amino acids. The CDR3 spells CSVELRGKGYEQYF. Here the CDR3 DNA reads TGCAGCGTTGAACTGAGGGGAAAGGGTTACGAGCAGTACTTC.

The chain employs TRBV28 and TRBJ1-5; a possible D gene is TRBD1 (5 bases). The CDR3 is made up of 12 amino acids. V was pared by 8 bases and J by 5 bases, with 10 bases between. Germline loops: CDR1 MDHEN, CDR2 SYDVKM. The CDR3 reads CASGTDYQPQHF. CDR3 nucleotide sequence: TGTGCCAGCGGGACGGATTATCAGCCCCAGCATTTT.

V is TRBV27 and J is TRBJ1-4; a weak D match, TRBD1 (5 bases). Germline CDR1 reads MNHEY; CDR2 reads SMNVEV (reference sequence). The V gene lost 6 bases and the J gene lost 7 bases, with 18 bases spanning the gap. CDR3 length: 15 residues. Here the CDR3 reads CASSPFAGASEKLFF. The CDR3 DNA reads TGTGCCAGCAGCCCCTTCGCCGGGGCTAGTGAAAAACTGTTTTTT.

V gene TRBV15 combines with J gene TRBJ1-4; no reliable D call. The CDR3 spans 17 residues. Trimming shortened V by 1 base and J by 0 bases, and 12 bases separated the two germline ends. CDR1 LNHNV and CDR2 YYDKDF come from the germline V gene (reference sequence). The CDR3 DNA sequence: TGTGCCACCAGCAGAGCTCCGGGGAAGGCAACTAATGAAAAACTGTTTTTT. Its translation: CATSRAPGKATNEKLFF.

The genes are TRBV28 and TRBJ2-7; no clear D. Trimming pared 4 bases from V and 5 bases from J, leaving 15 bases between. The CDR3 length is 14 residues. Germline V gives CDR1 MDHEN, CDR2 SYDVKM. CDR3 amino acids: CASSSAWTRDEQYF. CDR3 nucleotides: TGTGCCAGCAGTTCCGCATGGACCCGGGACGAGCAGTACTTC.

This sequence joins TRBV27 and TRBJ2-7, with D maybe TRBD1 (6 bases). Trimming pared 5 bases from V and 6 bases from J, leaving 17 bases between. Germline CDR1 MNHEY, CDR2 SMNVEV (reference sequence). This CDR3 spans 14 amino acids. This CDR3 reads CASSVTGALREQYF. The CDR3 coding sequence is TGTGCCAGCAGTGTGACAGGCGCGCTCCGCGAGCAGTACTTC.

This chain connects TRBV30 to TRBJ1-2, with a tentative D call TRBD1 (5 bases). This CDR3 has 15 amino acids. Looked up from germline, CDR1 is GTSNPN and CDR2 is SVGIG (reference sequence). The V and J ends lost 8 bases and 1 base respectively, with 20 bases between them. The chain's CDR3 is CAGKEGLGDNYGYTF. The CDR3 DNA reads as TGTGCCGGGAAAGAGGGACTGGGGGATAACTATGGCTACACCTTC.

With respect to this clone: The same CDR3 can be traced to other DNA sequences in this sample. The V gene is TRBV27, the J gene TRBJ1-1, with D possibly TRBD1 on 6 matching bases. The length of the CDR3 is 14 residues. CDR1 and CDR2 (germline): MNHEY, SMNVEV (reference sequence). V lost 3 bases and J lost 1, with 9 bases in between. The CDR3 region is CASSFTGSNTEAFF. In DNA form, the CDR3 reads TGTGCCAGCAGTTTCACAGGGTCGAACACTGAAGCTTTCTTT.

This clone was recorded a few times. The chain combines TRBV7-9 with TRBJ1-2; TRBD1 agrees at 9 bases. Per germline, CDR1 SEHNR and CDR2 FQNEAQ (reference sequence). The CDR3 is made up of 15 amino acids. V dropped 5 bases and J dropped 4; count of bases not matched to a gene: 8. The CDR3 DNA is TGTGCCAGCAGCCCTACGGGACAGGGACTCTATGGCTACACCTTC. The encoded protein is CASSPTGQGLYGYTF.

The chain uses TRBV6-5 and TRBJ1-1; tentatively, D is TRBD1 (6 bases). The CDR3 spans 13 residues. V lost 7 bases and J 3 bases, leaving 12 bases between the germline ends. The germline CDR1 and CDR2 sequences are MNHEY and SVGAGI. The CDR3 sequence is CASNHRVDTEAFF. CDR3 bases: TGTGCCAGCAATCACAGGGTGGACACTGAAGCTTTCTTT.

The J gene is TRBJ2-7, the V gene TRBV7-6; TRBD1 might be the D (6 bases). This CDR3 spans 17 amino acids. V shed 4 bases and J shed 2 bases, with 21 bases lying between them. The germline CDR1 and CDR2 sequences are SGHVS and FNYEAQ. CDR3: CASSSEPIHNRAYEQYF. In DNA, the CDR3 is TGTGCCAGCAGCTCCGAACCGATCCATAACAGGGCCTACGAGCAGTACTTC.

The chain joins TRBV9 to TRBJ2-6; TRBD2 matches 10 bases. Trimming at V came to 0 bases and at J to 0 bases, leaving 6 bases not matched to a gene. The CDR3 sequence is 19 residues long. From germline, CDR1 is SGDLS and CDR2 YYNGEE. The DNA for the CDR3 is TGTGCCAGCAGCGTAGGGGGACTAGCGCTCCACTCTGGGGCCAACGTCCTGACTTTC. It is translated as CASSVGGLALHSGANVLTF.

A remark on this clone: One junction end disagrees with the germline gene, perhaps due to a read error. This chain joins TRBV27 and TRBJ2-7, with D possibly being TRBD2 (5 bases). This CDR3 contains 18 residues. Germline assignment: CDR1 MNHEY and CDR2 SMNVEV (reference sequence). Here the CDR3 DNA reads TGTGCCAGCAGTATATCATCTCGGGTCGAGGGTTTAAAGTACGAGCAGTACTTC. Protein: CASSISSRVEGLKYEQYF.

This clone has a handful of counts. One end of the junction varies from germline; a read error may be responsible. The rearrangement joins TRBV6-1 to TRBJ1-2; a possible D gene is TRBD1 (5 bases). The length of the CDR3 is 13 residues. Looked up from germline, CDR1 is MNHNS and CDR2 is SASEGT. The CDR3 here is CASSEYSMQGLPF. In nucleotides, the CDR3 is TGTGCCAGCAGTGAATATAGCATGCAGGGCTTGCCCTTC.

The count of this clone is one. V gene TRBV5-8 combines with J gene TRBJ1-5; D unclear. The ends were cut back, 2 bases at V and 4 bases at J, with 13 bases in the middle. The CDR3 has 15 amino acids. Germline lookup yields CDR1 SGHTS and CDR2 YDEGEE. In DNA form, the CDR3 reads TGTGCCAGCAGCTTAAAGCGCAGTCCTAATCAGCCCCAGCATTTT. It encodes CASSLKRSPNQPQHF.

The genes are TRBV2 and TRBJ1-2; 8 positions agree with TRBD1. Trimming cost V 7 bases and J 0 bases; bases outside gene matches: 16. The CDR3 length is 18 residues. Germline lookup yields CDR1 SNHLY and CDR2 FYNNEI. CDR3 residues: CASNMPDGTGLPNYGYTF. CDR3 in DNA: TGTGCCAGCAACATGCCCGATGGGACAGGACTTCCTAACTATGGCTACACCTTC.

J is TRBJ1-3 and V is TRBV7-9; no clear D. CDR3 length equals 13 residues. The V gene's germline CDR1 is SEHNR and CDR2 FQNEAQ (reference sequence). V lost 1 base, J lost 6 bases, and 7 bases lay in between. CDR3 region: CASSLGLLNTIYF. For the CDR3, the DNA is TGTGCCAGCAGCTTAGGGCTCTTAAACACCATATATTTT.